This T cell receptor (beta chain) is from a study of vaccination and CD4 T cells after COVID-19. Study-level information: Subjects got two shots of BNT162b2 or mRNA-1273 vaccine.

V lost 3 bases to trimming and J lost 2 bases, with 14 bases between them. CDR3 size: 16 residues. Germline CDR1 reads LNHDA; CDR2 reads SQIVND (reference sequence). As for this clonotype: Its antigen is not identified.

Study conclusions and caveats: Spike mono-reactivity was found in 304 of 307 vaccine-specific clones from convalescent patients. Detection of a median around 85% of reactive clones in convalescent patients was confined to the period after vaccination.

Sequencing of the DNA from cultured CD4+ T cells was carried out with the Oncomine TCR Beta short-read assay. TCRdb analysed the PCR reads with MiXCR anew, one entry per CDR3 protein. This sample yields 20,000 to 30,000 distinct CDR3 sequences, of which 62% are seen a single time; over 7.5% belongs to the top ten. Stated treatment: roughly 10-day PBMC culture with coronavirus spike peptide pools or control peptides (ViraFEST assay). At both days 3 and 7, half the medium was replaced with fresh IL-2 medium. Sequenced sample: CD4+ T cells from blood, cultured in vitro. The V gene is TRBV19, the J gene TRBJ1-5, with no clear D. This sequence originates from a human donor who had recovered from COVID-19. This CDR3 is CASSIQLGTGNQPQHF. DNA of the CDR3: TGTGCCAGTAGTATTCAATTGGGTACAGGCAATCAGCCCCAGCATTTT.